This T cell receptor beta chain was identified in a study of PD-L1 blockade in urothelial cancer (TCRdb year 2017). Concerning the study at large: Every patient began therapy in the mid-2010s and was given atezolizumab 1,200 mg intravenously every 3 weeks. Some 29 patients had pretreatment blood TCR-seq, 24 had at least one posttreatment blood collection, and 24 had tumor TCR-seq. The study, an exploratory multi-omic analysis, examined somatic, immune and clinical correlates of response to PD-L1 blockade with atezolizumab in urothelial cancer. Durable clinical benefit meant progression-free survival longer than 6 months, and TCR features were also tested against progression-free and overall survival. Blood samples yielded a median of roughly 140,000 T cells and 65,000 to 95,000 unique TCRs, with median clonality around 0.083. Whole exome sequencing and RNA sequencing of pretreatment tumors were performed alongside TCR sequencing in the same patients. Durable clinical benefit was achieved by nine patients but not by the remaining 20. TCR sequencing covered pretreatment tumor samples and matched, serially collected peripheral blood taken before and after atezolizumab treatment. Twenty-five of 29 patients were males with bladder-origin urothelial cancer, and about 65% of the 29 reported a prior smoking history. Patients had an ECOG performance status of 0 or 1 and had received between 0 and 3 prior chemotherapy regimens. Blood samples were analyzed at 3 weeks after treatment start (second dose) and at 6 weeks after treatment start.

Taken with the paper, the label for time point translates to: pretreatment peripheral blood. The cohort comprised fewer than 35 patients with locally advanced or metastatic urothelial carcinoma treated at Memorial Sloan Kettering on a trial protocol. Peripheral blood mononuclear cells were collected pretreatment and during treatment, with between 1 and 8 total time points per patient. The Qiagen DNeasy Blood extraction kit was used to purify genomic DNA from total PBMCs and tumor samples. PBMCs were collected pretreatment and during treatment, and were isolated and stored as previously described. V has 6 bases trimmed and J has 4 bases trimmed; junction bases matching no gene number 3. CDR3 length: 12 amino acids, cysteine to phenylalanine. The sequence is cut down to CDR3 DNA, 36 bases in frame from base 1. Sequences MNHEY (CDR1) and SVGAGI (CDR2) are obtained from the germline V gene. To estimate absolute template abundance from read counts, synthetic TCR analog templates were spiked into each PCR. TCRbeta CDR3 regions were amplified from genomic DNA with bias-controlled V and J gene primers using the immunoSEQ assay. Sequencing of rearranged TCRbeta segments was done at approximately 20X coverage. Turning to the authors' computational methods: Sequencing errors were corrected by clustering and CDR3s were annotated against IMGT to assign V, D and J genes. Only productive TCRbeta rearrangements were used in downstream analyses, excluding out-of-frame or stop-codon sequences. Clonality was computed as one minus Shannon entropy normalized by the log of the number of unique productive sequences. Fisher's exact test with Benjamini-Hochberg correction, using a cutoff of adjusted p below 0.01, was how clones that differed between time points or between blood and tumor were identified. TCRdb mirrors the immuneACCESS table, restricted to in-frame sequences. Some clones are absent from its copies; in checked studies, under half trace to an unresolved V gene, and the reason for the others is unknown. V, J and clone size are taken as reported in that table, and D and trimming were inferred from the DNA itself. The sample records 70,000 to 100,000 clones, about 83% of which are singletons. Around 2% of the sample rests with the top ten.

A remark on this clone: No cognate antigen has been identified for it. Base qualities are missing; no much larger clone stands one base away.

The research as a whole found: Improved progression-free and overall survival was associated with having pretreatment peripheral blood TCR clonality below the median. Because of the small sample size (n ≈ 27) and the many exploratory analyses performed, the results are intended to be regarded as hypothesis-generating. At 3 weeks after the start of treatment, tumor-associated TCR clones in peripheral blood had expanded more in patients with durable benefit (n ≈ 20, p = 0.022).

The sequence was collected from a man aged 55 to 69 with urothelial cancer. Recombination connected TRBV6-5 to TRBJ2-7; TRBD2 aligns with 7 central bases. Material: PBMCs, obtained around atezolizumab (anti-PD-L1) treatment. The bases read TGTGCCAGCAGCGGGGGGTGGTACGAGCAGTACTTC. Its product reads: CASSGGWYEQYF.